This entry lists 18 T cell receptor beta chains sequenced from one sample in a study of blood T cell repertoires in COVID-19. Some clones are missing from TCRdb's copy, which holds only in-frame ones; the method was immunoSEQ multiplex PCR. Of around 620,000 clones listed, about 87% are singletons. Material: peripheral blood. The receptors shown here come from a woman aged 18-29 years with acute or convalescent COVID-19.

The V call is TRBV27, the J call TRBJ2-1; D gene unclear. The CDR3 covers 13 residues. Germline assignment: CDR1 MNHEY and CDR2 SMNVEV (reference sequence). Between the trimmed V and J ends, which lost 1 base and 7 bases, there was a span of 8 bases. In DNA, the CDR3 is TGTGCCAGCAGTTTATTGAGGCAGAATGAGCAGTTCTTC. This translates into CASSLLRQNEQFF.

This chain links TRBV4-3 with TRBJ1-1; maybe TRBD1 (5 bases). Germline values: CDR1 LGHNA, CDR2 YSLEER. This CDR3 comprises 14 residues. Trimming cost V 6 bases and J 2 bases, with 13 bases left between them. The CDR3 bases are TGCGCCAGCAGTCCTGACAGCTATAACACTGAAGCTTTCTTT. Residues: CASSPDSYNTEAFF.

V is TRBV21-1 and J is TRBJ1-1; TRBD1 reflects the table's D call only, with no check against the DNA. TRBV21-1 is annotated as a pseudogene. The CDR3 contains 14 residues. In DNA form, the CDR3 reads TGTGCCAGCAGCAGAGGACAGGACAACCTTGAAGCTTTCTTT. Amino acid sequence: CASSRGQDNLEAFF.

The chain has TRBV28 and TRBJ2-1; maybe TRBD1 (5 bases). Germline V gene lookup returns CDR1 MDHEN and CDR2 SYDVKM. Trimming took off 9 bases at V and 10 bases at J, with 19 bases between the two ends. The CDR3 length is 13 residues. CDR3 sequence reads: CASNRVGLTEQFF. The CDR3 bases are TGTGCCAGTAACCGGGTGGGGCTTACCGAGCAGTTCTTC.

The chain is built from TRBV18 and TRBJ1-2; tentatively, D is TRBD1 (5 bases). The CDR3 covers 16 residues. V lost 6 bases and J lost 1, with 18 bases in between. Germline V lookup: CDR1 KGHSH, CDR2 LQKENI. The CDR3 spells CASSQFTGKLNYGYTF. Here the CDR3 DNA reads TGTGCCAGCTCCCAATTCACAGGCAAGCTTAACTATGGCTACACCTTC.

For the CDR3, the DNA is TGTGCCAGCAGCTACGGGGACAGGGGGAACAATCAGCCCCAGCATTTT. It encodes CASSYGDRGNNQPQHF. The chain links TRBV7-9 to TRBJ1-5; 11 bases are a match to TRBD1. V shed 4 bases and J 3 bases; nucleotides not matched to a gene: 5. Per the germline V gene, CDR1 is SEHNR and CDR2 is FQNEAQ (reference sequence). The CDR3 sequence is 16 residues long.

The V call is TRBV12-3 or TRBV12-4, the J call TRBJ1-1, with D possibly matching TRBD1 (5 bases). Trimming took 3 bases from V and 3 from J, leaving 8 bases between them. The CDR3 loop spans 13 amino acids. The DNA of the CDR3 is TGTGCCAGCAGTTTCAAAGGGGACACTGAAGCTTTCTTT. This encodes CASSFKGDTEAFF.

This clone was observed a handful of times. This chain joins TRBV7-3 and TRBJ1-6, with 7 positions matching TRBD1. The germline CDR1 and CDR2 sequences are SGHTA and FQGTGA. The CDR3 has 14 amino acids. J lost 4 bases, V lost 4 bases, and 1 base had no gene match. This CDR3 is CASSWGQYNSPLHF. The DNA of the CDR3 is TGTGCCAGCAGCTGGGGACAGTATAATTCACCCCTCCACTTT.

The CDR3 nucleotides are TGTGCCAGCAGCGGGACAAGCTCCTCCTACGAGCAGTACTTC. Residues: CASSGTSSSYEQYF. J is TRBJ2-7 and V is TRBV9, with D possibly being TRBD1 (5 bases). Germline V CDR1 and CDR2: SGDLS, YYNGEE. The CDR3 spans 14 residues. Trimming took off 3 bases at V and 0 bases at J, with 10 bases between the two ends.

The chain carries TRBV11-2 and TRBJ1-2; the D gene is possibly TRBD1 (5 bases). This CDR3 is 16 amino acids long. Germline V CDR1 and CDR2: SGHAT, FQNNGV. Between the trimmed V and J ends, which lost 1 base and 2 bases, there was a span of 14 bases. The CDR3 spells CASSLGYRKGNYGYTF. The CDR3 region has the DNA TGTGCCAGCAGCTTAGGGTACAGGAAGGGCAACTATGGCTACACCTTC.

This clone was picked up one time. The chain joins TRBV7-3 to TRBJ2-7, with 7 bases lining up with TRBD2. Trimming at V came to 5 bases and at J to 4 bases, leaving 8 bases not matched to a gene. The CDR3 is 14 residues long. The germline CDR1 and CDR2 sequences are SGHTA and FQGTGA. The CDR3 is CASSPLGGKYEQYF. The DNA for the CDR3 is TGTGCCAGCAGCCCCCTGGGGGGGAAGTACGAGCAGTACTTC.

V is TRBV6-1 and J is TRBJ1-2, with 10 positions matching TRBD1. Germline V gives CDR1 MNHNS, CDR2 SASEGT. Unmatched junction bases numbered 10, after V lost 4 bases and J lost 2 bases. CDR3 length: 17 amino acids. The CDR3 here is CASSARDRGGDNYGYTF. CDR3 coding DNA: TGTGCCAGCAGTGCCCGGGACAGGGGAGGGGACAACTATGGCTACACCTTC.

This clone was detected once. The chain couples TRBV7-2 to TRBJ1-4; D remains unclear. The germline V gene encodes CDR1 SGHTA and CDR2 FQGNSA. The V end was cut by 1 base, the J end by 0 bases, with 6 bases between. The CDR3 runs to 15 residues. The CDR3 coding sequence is TGTGCCAGCAGCTTAGGTTCCTCAACTAATGAAAAACTGTTTTTT. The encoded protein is CASSLGSSTNEKLFF.

The CDR3 coding sequence is TGTGCCAGCAGCTTAGCACAGGGCAAGGGCTACACCTTC. Translation: CASSLAQGKGYTF. The chain combines TRBV7-9 with TRBJ1-2, with D possibly being TRBD1 (6 bases). The V gene's germline CDR1 is SEHNR and CDR2 FQNEAQ (reference sequence). Deletions cut 0 bases from V and 8 bases from J, with 10 bases between. The CDR3 is 13 residues long.

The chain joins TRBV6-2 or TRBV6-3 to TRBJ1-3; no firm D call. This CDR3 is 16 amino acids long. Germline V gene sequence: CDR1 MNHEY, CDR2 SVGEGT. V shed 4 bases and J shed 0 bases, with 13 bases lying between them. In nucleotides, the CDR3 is TGTGCCAGCAGTTTTGTCCCTCGGAGCTCTGGAAACACCATATATTTT. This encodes CASSFVPRSSGNTIYF.

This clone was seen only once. CDR3 bases: TGTGCCAGTAGTATCGGAGGGATGGGGCATAACTACGAGCAGTACTTC. Translated, it gives CASSIGGMGHNYEQYF. The chain employs TRBV19 and TRBJ2-7, with a possible D match to TRBD2 (6 bases). In germline, CDR1 is LNHDA, CDR2 SQIVND (reference sequence). Trimming cost V 3 bases and J 3 bases, with 18 bases left between them. This CDR3 has 16 residues.

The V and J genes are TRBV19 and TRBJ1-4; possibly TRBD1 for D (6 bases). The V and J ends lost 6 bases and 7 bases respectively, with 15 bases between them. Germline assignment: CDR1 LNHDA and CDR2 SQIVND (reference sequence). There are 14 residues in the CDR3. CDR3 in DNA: TGTGCCAGTAGGATCCGGGGGGCAGCTGAAAAACTGTTTTTT. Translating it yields CASRIRGAAEKLFF.

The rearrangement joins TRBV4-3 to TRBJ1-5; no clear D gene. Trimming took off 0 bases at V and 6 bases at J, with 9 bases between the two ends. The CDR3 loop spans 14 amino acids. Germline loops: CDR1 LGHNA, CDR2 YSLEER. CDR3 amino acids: CASSQDVMAQPQHF. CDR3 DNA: TGCGCCAGCAGCCAAGATGTCATGGCTCAGCCCCAGCATTTT.